This T cell receptor (beta chain) was profiled in a study of graft-versus-host responses after intestinal transplantation. CDR1 SEHNR and CDR2 FQNEAQ come from the germline V gene (reference sequence). CDR3 size: 14 residues. Losses at the gene ends were 4 bases for V and 3 bases for J; bases not matched to a gene: 3. Study results and limitations: Early after transplant, HvG declines were associated with peak levels of circulating GvH clones. When patients had graft-donor T cell macrochimerism, their allografts held high graft-versus-host to host-versus-graft clonal ratios.

Measured with immunoSEQ multiplex PCR; TCRdb has only the in-frame clones, and not every one. Of approximately 100,000 clones listed, about 83% are singletons. Turning to this clone: The target antigen is unknown.

This TCR derives from a human patient who received an intestinal transplant, so some T cells may come from the graft donor. The chain couples TRBV7-9 to TRBJ2-7, with 10 positions matching TRBD2. Sequenced material: PBMCs, taken 255 days after intestinal transplant. The CDR3 DNA follows: TGTGCCAGCAGCTCTAGCGGGGGTATCTACGAGCAGTACTTC. Protein: CASSSSGGIYEQYF.